These 31 T cell receptor beta chains share one sample of origin, sequenced in a study of T-cell reconstitution after alpha-beta-depleted transplantation in children. For TCRbeta, the library was prepared with unique molecular identifiers. A single record per CDR3 protein comes from TCRdb applying MiXCR to the PCR reads. The repertoire holds some 490,000 distinct CDR3 sequences, with 12% as singletons. The sequenced sample was PBMCs from the stem cell graft donor, obtained from the stem cell graft. The receptors stem from a human donor who donated a stem cell graft to a child with combined immunodeficiency.

The V and J genes are TRBV9 and TRBJ2-3; 8 nucleotides align to TRBD1. Germline assignment: CDR1 SGDLS and CDR2 YYNGEE. V lost 4 bases to trimming and J lost 5 bases; unmatched junction nucleotides: 9. The CDR3 is 15 amino acids. The CDR3 DNA is TGTGCCAGCAGCTCAGGACAGGGTCAGGGAGATACGCAGTATTTT. This translates into CASSSGQGQGDTQYF.

This clonotype was seen a few times. The rearrangement uses TRBV12-3 or TRBV12-4 and TRBJ2-7; D uncertain. Trimming removed 3 bases from V and 5 bases from J, with 14 bases in between. CDR3 length: 14 amino acids. The chain's CDR3 is CASSFLPVLHEQYF. CDR3 in DNA: TGTGCCAGCAGTTTTCTACCAGTTCTGCACGAGCAGTACTTC.

A few counts support this clonotype. This chain uses TRBV5-5 with TRBJ2-1; TRBD1 agrees at 8 bases. CDR3 length equals 15 residues. Germline V gives CDR1 SGHKS, CDR2 YYEKEE (reference sequence). V dropped 3 bases and J dropped 12; count of bases not matched to a gene: 14. In DNA form, the CDR3 reads TGTGCCAGCAGCTCAGGACAGGGTTTTGGAAACCCGCAGTTCTTC. Protein sequence: CASSSGQGFGNPQFF.

In its sample, this clonotype was seen many times. The chain is built from TRBV12-3 or TRBV12-4 and TRBJ2-3, with TRBD1 matching over 7 bases. The ends lost 5 bases at V and 1 base at J; junction bases unmatched: 6. This CDR3 has 15 amino acids. The CDR3 is CASSTGVIRTDTQYF. DNA for the CDR3: TGTGCCAGCAGTACAGGGGTAATCCGCACAGATACGCAGTATTTT.

The chain is built from TRBV7-9 and TRBJ2-7; D tentatively reads TRBD1 or TRBD2 (6 bases each). Trimming cost V 5 bases and J 3 bases, with 14 bases left between them. CDR3 length: 14 residues. CDR1 and CDR2 (germline): SEHNR, FQNEAQ (reference sequence). For the CDR3, the DNA is TGTGCCAGCAGCGGAGGGGGAGCGAGCTACGAGCAGTACTTC. It specifies CASSGGGASYEQYF.

Only a few counts were recorded for this clonotype. The gene calls are TRBV6-5 and TRBJ2-2; TRBD1 aligns across 7 bases. This CDR3 comprises 16 residues. CDR1 MNHEY and CDR2 SVGAGI come from the germline V gene. V gave up 0 bases and J gave up 3 bases; unmatched junction bases: 4. In DNA form, the CDR3 reads TGTGCCAGCAGTTACTCGTCGACAGGGTACACCGGGGAGCTGTTTTTT. It codes for CASSYSSTGYTGELFF.

This clonotype occurred a few times. The CDR3 spells CASSRSRGGSLYEQYF. The CDR3 DNA reads as TGTGCCAGCAGCCGATCTCGGGGCGGGAGCCTGTACGAGCAGTACTTC. The chain has TRBV3-1 and TRBJ2-7, with 7 bases aligning to TRBD2. V lost 4 bases to trimming and J lost 4 bases; unmatched junction nucleotides: 13. This CDR3 contains 16 residues. CDR1 and CDR2 from the germline V gene are LGHDT and YNNKEL (reference sequence).

The table lists this clonotype with many counts. The chain employs TRBV7-2 and TRBJ2-3, with 7 bases lining up with TRBD2. Trimming cost V 1 base and J 2 bases; bases outside gene matches: 6. This CDR3 spans 16 amino acids. The germline gives CDR1 SGHTA, CDR2 FQGNSA. Here the CDR3 DNA reads TGTGCCAGCAGCTTAGTTCCAGCGGGGATCACAGATACGCAGTATTTT. Protein sequence: CASSLVPAGITDTQYF.

This clonotype has a count of ten or more. V is TRBV20-1 and J is TRBJ2-3; D perhaps matches TRBD2 (5 bases). Germline V lookup: CDR1 DFQATT, CDR2 SNEGSKA (reference sequence). The CDR3 spans 14 residues. The CDR3 sequence: CRGTTWRSTDTQYF. CDR3 nucleotides: TGCAGGGGTACGACCTGGAGGAGCACAGATACGCAGTATTTT.

The chain uses TRBV4-2 and TRBJ2-3, with TRBD2 matching over 10 bases. Looked up from germline, CDR1 is LGHNA and CDR2 is YNFKEQ. V shed 0 bases and J 2 bases; nucleotides not matched to a gene: 5. The CDR3 contains 17 residues. The CDR3 is CASSQEGSGGYTDTQYF. DNA for the CDR3: TGTGCCAGCAGCCAAGAAGGTAGCGGGGGGTACACAGATACGCAGTATTTT.

This clonotype was seen a handful of times. This chain links TRBV7-2 with TRBJ2-1; TRBD1 agrees at 10 bases. Trimming removed 2 bases from V and 8 bases from J; junction bases left unmatched: 9. CDR1 SGHTA and CDR2 FQGNSA come from the germline V gene. The CDR3 consists of 16 residues. The CDR3 protein is CASSLWTGGFLDEQFF. The CDR3 DNA sequence: TGTGCCAGCAGCTTATGGACAGGGGGATTTCTCGATGAGCAGTTCTTC. Full variable domain (missing parts from reference TRBV7-2 and TRBJ2-1): GAGVSQSPSNKVTEKGKDVELRCDPISGHTALYWYRQSLGQGLEFLIYFQGNSAPDKSGLPSDRFSAERTGGSVSTLTIQRTQQEDSAVYLCASSLWTGGFLDEQFFGPGTRLTVL.

This clonotype was detected many times. The chain uses TRBV6-2 or TRBV6-3 and TRBJ2-7; D possibly matches TRBD1 or TRBD2 (5 bases each). CDR3 length equals 13 residues. The V end was cut by 2 bases, the J end by 4 bases, with 9 bases between. CDR1 is MNHEY and CDR2 is SVGEGT in the germline V gene. In DNA, the CDR3 is TGTGCCAGCAGTTACGGGGGACCTTACGAGCAGTACTTC. It translates to CASSYGGPYEQYF.

V usage is TRBV20-1 and J usage is TRBJ2-7, with TRBD2 matching 10 bases. V shed 0 bases, J shed 4 bases, and the junction held 9 bases outside the gene matches. CDR1 is DFQATT and CDR2 is SNEGSKA in the germline V gene (reference sequence). CDR3 length: 16 residues. The CDR3 is CSARDVVTSGLYEQYF. The CDR3 coding sequence is TGCAGTGCTAGAGATGTCGTGACTAGCGGGTTGTACGAGCAGTACTTC.

The genes are TRBV6-2 or TRBV6-3 and TRBJ2-6, with D perhaps TRBD2 (6 bases). The V end lost 10 bases, the J end lost 3 bases, and 16 bases lay between the germline ends. This CDR3 is built from 15 residues. Per germline, CDR1 MNHEY and CDR2 SVGEGT. CDR3 protein: CATEEWEVGANVLTF. CDR3 nucleotides: TGTGCCACCGAAGAATGGGAGGTTGGGGCCAACGTCCTGACTTTC.

CDR3 DNA: TGTGCCAGCGACAGGGGATCCTACAATGAGCAGTTCTTC. It codes for CASDRGSYNEQFF. The rearrangement joins TRBV19 to TRBJ2-1, with 8 bases lining up with TRBD1. Germline CDR1 is LNHDA and CDR2 is SQIVND (reference sequence). The CDR3 is 13 residues long. V lost 9 bases and J lost 1; bases outside the gene matches: 2.

The rearrangement joins TRBV19 to TRBJ1-2; the D is unclear. Trimming stripped 2 bases from V and 4 bases from J, with 14 bases between. Germline CDR1 reads LNHDA; CDR2 reads SQIVND (reference sequence). The CDR3 runs to 15 residues. The CDR3 is CASSIQYEQSYGYTF. The DNA for the CDR3 is TGTGCCAGTAGTATACAGTACGAGCAGAGCTATGGCTACACCTTC.

The chain combines TRBV27 with TRBJ1-5; D uncertain. The ends were cut back, 2 bases at V and 5 bases at J, with 7 bases in the middle. The CDR3 loop spans 13 amino acids. Germline V gene lookup returns CDR1 MNHEY and CDR2 SMNVEV (reference sequence). Here the CDR3 DNA reads TGTGCCAGCAGTTTAAGCAGTCATCAGCCCCAGCATTTT. It encodes CASSLSSHQPQHF.

This clonotype has a handful of counts. This chain uses TRBV20-1 with TRBJ2-7, with D possibly matching TRBD2 (5 bases). Germline CDR1 DFQATT, CDR2 SNEGSKA (reference sequence). The length of the CDR3 is 14 residues. CDR3 amino acids: CSARAGNRFSEQYF. In DNA form, the CDR3 reads TGCAGCGCCCGAGCCGGGAATCGCTTTTCCGAGCAGTACTTC.

The chain has TRBV20-1 and TRBJ2-3; 9 bases map to TRBD2. The V segment lost 3 bases and the J segment 4 bases; nucleotides outside the gene matches: 5. Germline V gene lookup returns CDR1 DFQATT and CDR2 SNEGSKA (reference sequence). This CDR3 spans 14 amino acids. In nucleotides, the CDR3 is TGCAGTGCTAGTTTTAGCGGGAGCGCAGATACGCAGTATTTT. It is translated as CSASFSGSADTQYF.

J is TRBJ1-3 and V is TRBV7-2; no firm D call. This CDR3 is 15 amino acids long. V was clipped by 7 bases and J by 0 bases, with 13 bases between them. The germline CDR1 and CDR2 sequences are SGHTA and FQGNSA. The CDR3 bases are TGTGCCAGCACTCCCTGGGCAGTCTCTGGAAACACCATATATTTT. It specifies CASTPWAVSGNTIYF.

This clonotype was detected a few times. The J gene is TRBJ2-3, the V gene TRBV11-2; D possibly corresponds to TRBD2 (5 bases). Germline CDR1 is SGHAT and CDR2 is FQNNGV. V was trimmed by 5 bases and J by 2 bases, leaving 14 bases between them. The CDR3 extends over 15 amino acids. For the CDR3, the DNA is TGTGCCAGCAGCCTAGCTCGGGCCTACACAGATACGCAGTATTTT. Translating it yields CASSLARAYTDTQYF.

This chain uses TRBV15 with TRBJ2-5, with a tentative D call TRBD1 (5 bases). The germline gives CDR1 LNHNV, CDR2 YYDKDF (reference sequence). Trimming cost V 5 bases and J 2 bases, with 15 bases left between them. CDR3 length: 15 amino acids. The CDR3 nucleotides are TGTGCCACCAGCCCTGCCAGGTGGACACAAGAGACCCAGTACTTC. Translating it yields CATSPARWTQETQYF.

This clonotype was found many times. The CDR3 loop reads CSVVGFQETQYF. Here the CDR3 DNA reads TGCAGCGTTGTAGGGTTCCAAGAGACCCAGTACTTC. This chain joins TRBV29-1 and TRBJ2-5; D is unclear. The length of the CDR3 is 12 residues. The germline gives CDR1 SQVTM, CDR2 ANQGSEA. The V gene lost 4 bases and the J gene lost 1 base, with 7 bases spanning the gap.

This clonotype was seen a few times. The J gene is TRBJ1-2, the V gene TRBV18; possibly TRBD1 for D (5 bases). The CDR3 length is 15 residues. The V end was cut by 1 base, the J end by 8 bases, with 17 bases between. Germline assignment: CDR1 KGHSH and CDR2 LQKENI. The CDR3 coding sequence is TGTGCCAGCTCACCACGAAGGGACCACCTTGTGGGCTACACCTTC. It translates to CASSPRRDHLVGYTF.

The sample holds many counts of this clonotype. This chain joins TRBV20-1 and TRBJ2-7; the match to TRBD1 covers 9 bases. The germline CDR1 and CDR2 sequences are DFQATT and SNEGSKA (reference sequence). J was trimmed by 7 bases and V by 6 bases; bases with no gene match: 16. The CDR3 sequence is 15 residues long. The CDR3 reads CSASEGTGYLGEQYF. CDR3 DNA: TGCAGTGCCTCAGAGGGGACAGGGTATCTGGGAGAGCAGTACTTC.

This clonotype was seen ten or more times. The DNA of the CDR3 is TGCAGCGTCCAGACAGGGTTTGGGCAGCCCCAGCATTTT. This codes for CSVQTGFGQPQHF. This chain connects TRBV29-1 to TRBJ1-5; 7 bases fit TRBD1. Trimming removed 6 bases from V and 7 bases from J; junction bases left unmatched: 9. The CDR3 is 13 residues long. From germline, CDR1 is SQVTM and CDR2 ANQGSEA.

This chain uses TRBV25-1 with TRBJ2-7, with 9 bases fitting TRBD1. This CDR3 has 13 amino acids. CDR1 MGHDK and CDR2 SYGVNS come from the germline V gene. With V trimmed by 6 bases and J by 6 bases, 6 bases remained unmatched. The CDR3 spells CASRPGTGSEQYF. The CDR3, as DNA: TGTGCCAGCAGGCCCGGGACAGGGTCCGAGCAGTACTTC.

The V and J genes are TRBV11-3 and TRBJ2-7; D is tentatively TRBD1 or TRBD2 (5 bases each). The germline gives CDR1 SGHNT, CDR2 YENEEA. CDR3 size: 14 residues. Trimming stripped 5 bases from V and 3 bases from J, with 14 bases between. DNA for the CDR3: TGTGCCAGCAGCCGGGACCTCGGTATCTACGAGCAGTACTTC. The encoded protein is CASSRDLGIYEQYF.

The chain recombines TRBV28 with TRBJ2-7; D not resolved. Germline V gene data show CDR1 as MDHEN and CDR2 as SYDVKM. CDR3 length equals 12 residues. V was trimmed by 6 bases and J by 6 bases, leaving 12 bases between them. The CDR3 DNA reads as TGTGCCAGCAGCATCGGAAGGGCCGAGCAGTACTTC. Its protein is CASSIGRAEQYF.

The chain recombines TRBV3-1 with TRBJ2-3; 9 positions match TRBD1. V shed 4 bases and J 0 bases; nucleotides not matched to a gene: 8. The germline CDR1 and CDR2 sequences are LGHDT and YNNKEL (reference sequence). The CDR3 sequence is 17 residues long. The CDR3 reads CASSPLGTGSSTDTQYF. CDR3 nucleotides: TGTGCCAGCAGCCCACTCGGGACAGGGTCTAGCACAGATACGCAGTATTTT.

The chain uses TRBV28 and TRBJ2-5; 11 bases are a match to TRBD1. This CDR3 is 15 amino acids long. The V gene's germline CDR1 is MDHEN and CDR2 SYDVKM. Trimming took 3 bases from V and 4 from J; bases not matched to a gene: 4. The CDR3: CASSLGQGVVETQYF. The CDR3 DNA reads as TGTGCCAGCAGTTTGGGACAGGGGGTAGTAGAGACCCAGTACTTC.